This T cell receptor (beta chain) was captured in a study of human T cells and chemical hapten exposure. Worth noting for this clonotype: Its antigen is as yet unknown.

Via MiXCR, TCRdb re-called the RACE reads, giving one row per CDR3 protein. The sample lists tens of thousands of distinct CDR3 sequences, 10% to 15% occurring once. Documented time point: patch test 1, 2 weeks after DPC sensitization. Treatment: therapeutic diphenylcyclopropenone sensitization with weekly scalp DPC. CDR1 SNHLY and CDR2 FYNNEI come from the germline V gene. The CDR3 has 15 amino acids. V was shortened by 1 base and J by 4 bases, with 11 bases between the two germline ends. Findings and caveats of the study: DPC sensitization produced no change in TCRs with frequency above 1 in 1000.

This receptor was obtained from a woman aged 55-69 years with alopecia areata. Some clones in this sample may be carry-over from other donors' samples. V and J are TRBV2 and TRBJ1-5; D possibly corresponds to TRBD1 (5 bases). The starting material was whole blood, obtained in connection with sensitization to the hapten diphenylcyclopropenone (DPC). The CDR3 bases are TGTGCCAGCAGTGAAGAGGGGCGCGGGAATCAGCCCCAGCATTTT. Translation: CASSEEGRGNQPQHF.